There are a few counts of the clone carrying this T cell receptor (beta chain). Its antigen is not identified. CDR3 length: 16 residues. The V gene end was trimmed by 6 bases and the J gene end by 3 bases; junction bases not matched to a gene: 9. CDR1 and CDR2 (germline): SNHLY, FYNNEI. Here immunoSEQ multiplex PCR was the method, and the copy in TCRdb shows in-frame clones only, minus some. The repertoire holds approximately 11,000 clones, with 75% to 85% as singletons. The sample originates from a study of T cells in localized non-small cell lung cancer. Points from the study as a whole: A median roughly 57 of the top 100 tumor clones appeared in adjacent lung. Adjacent uninvolved lung had the highest clonality, suggesting focused antigen responses. There was an association of higher blood T cell density with longer overall survival.

The starting material was peripheral blood mononuclear cells, obtained before any cancer treatment. This sequence was found in a female donor over 55 with stage II lung adenocarcinoma. V gene TRBV2 combines with J gene TRBJ1-5, with 9 bases identical to TRBD1. Here the CDR3 reads CASRTLRDRDNQPQHF. CDR3 nucleotides: TGTGCCAGCAGAACCCTCCGGGACAGGGACAATCAGCCCCAGCATTTT.